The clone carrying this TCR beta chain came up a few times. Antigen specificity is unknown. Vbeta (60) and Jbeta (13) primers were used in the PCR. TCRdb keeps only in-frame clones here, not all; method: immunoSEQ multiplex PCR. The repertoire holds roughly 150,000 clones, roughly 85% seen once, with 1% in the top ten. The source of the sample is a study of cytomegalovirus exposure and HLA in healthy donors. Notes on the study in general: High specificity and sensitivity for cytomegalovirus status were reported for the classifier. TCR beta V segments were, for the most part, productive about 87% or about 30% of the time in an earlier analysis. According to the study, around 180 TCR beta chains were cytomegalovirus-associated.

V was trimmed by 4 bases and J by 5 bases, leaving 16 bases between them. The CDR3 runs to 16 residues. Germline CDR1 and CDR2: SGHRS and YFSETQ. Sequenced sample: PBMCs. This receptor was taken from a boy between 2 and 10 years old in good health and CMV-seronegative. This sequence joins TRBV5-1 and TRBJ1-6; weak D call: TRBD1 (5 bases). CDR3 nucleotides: TGCGCCAGCAGCCGTTCCTCGGCAGGGAATAATTCACCCCTCCACTTT. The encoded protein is CASSRSSAGNNSPLHF.